Listed below are T cell receptor beta chains from one sample, sequenced in a study of shared clonotypes between healthy human individuals. Some clones are missing from TCRdb's copy, which holds only in-frame ones; the method was immunoSEQ multiplex PCR. The sample lists over 2 million clones, roughly 90% occurring once. The sequencing sample was made of naive CD4+ T cells from PBMCs. The receptors come from a man in his late teens or twenties in good health. Some clones in this sample may be carry-over from other donors' samples. Both conserved end residues are trimmed from each CDR3. The order of the fields is V gene, J gene, CDR3 protein.

TRBV7-9	TRBJ2-3	ASSPLSTGWTQY
TRBV7-8	TRBJ2-3	ASSLGQSTDTQY
TRBV30	TRBJ1-3	ACQQGTGNTIY
TRBV5-8	TRBJ2-7	ASRSLGQGAYEQY
TRBV11-2	TRBJ1-4	ASSQGQGGNEKLF
TRBV10-1	TRBJ2-5	ASSESAGRETQY
TRBV28	TRBJ2-2	ASSFPPQGSNTGELF
TRBV4-1	TRBJ1-6	ASSQERRDNNSPLH
TRBV7-3	TRBJ1-2	ASSSQGGNYGYT
TRBV9	TRBJ1-5	ASSVGAVGGQPQH
TRBV7-2	TRBJ2-1	ASRGYKPGDLTRF
TRBV9	TRBJ1-2	ASSGRGIGYT
TRBV4-3	TRBJ2-1	ASSQTDSGSISYNEQF
TRBV28	TRBJ1-1	ASSPRYRKVATEAF
TRBV18	TRBJ1-2	ASSPPTGGYGYT
TRBV5-1	TRBJ1-6	ASSLGTPGRITLH
TRBV9	TRBJ1-1	ASSVAGQGENTEAF
TRBV16	TRBJ1-4	ASSQQQQGATNEKLF
TRBV6-1	TRBJ2-3	ASSVETFSTDTQY
TRBV21-1	TRBJ2-3	ASSKGLARIDTQY
TRBV7-2	TRBJ1-1	ASSPMGTANTEAF
TRBV6-1	TRBJ2-2	ASSVNWDGRWELF
TRBV10-1	TRBJ1-5	ASSRWPSNQPQH
TRBV15	TRBJ1-1	ATSRTESTEAF
TRBV30	TRBJ2-5	AYQTSGIRLETQY
TRBV11-2	TRBJ2-1	ASSFASGPYNEQF